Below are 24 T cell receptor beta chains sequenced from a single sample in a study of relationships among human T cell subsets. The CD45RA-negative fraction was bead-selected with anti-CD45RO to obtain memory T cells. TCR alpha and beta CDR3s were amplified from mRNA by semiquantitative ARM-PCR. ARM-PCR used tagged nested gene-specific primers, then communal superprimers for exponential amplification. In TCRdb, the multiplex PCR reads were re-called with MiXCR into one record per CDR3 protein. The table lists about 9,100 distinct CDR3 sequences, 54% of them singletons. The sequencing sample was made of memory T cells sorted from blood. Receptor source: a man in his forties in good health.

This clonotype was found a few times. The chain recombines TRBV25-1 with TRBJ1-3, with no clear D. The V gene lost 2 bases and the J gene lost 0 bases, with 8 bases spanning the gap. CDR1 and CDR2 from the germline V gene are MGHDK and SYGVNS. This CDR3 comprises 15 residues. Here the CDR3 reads CASSETTSSGNTIYF. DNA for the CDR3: TGTGCCAGCAGTGAAACAACAAGCTCTGGAAACACCATATATTTT.

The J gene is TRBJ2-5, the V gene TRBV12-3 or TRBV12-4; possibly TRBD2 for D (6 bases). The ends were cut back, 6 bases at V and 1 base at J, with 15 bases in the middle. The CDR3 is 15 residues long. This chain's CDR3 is CASSPTGGAQETQYF. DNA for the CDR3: TGTGCCAGCAGCCCTACCGGAGGGGCCCAAGAGACCCAGTACTTC.

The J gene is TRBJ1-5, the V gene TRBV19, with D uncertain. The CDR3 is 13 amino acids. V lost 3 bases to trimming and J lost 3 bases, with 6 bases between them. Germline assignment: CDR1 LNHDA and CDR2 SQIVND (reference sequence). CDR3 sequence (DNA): TGTGCCAGTAGTATCATGTACAATCAGCCCCAGCATTTT. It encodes CASSIMYNQPQHF.

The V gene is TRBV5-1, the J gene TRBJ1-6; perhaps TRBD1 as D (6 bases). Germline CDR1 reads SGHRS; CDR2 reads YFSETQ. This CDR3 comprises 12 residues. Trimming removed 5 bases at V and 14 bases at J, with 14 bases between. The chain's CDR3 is CASRLDSRALHF. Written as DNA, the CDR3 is TGCGCCAGCAGACTGGACAGTCGGGCCCTCCACTTT.

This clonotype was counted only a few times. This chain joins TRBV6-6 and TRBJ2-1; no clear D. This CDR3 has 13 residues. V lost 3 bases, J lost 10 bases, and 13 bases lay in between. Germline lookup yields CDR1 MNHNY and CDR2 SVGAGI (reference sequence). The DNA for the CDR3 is TGTGCCAGCAGTTATCCTGAGTTGAGGGAGCAGTTCTTC. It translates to CASSYPELREQFF.

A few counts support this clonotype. The CDR3 nucleotides read TGCGCCAGCAGCGCGCGGGAGTCCCACTACGAGCAGTACTTC. Residues: CASSARESHYEQYF. The J gene is TRBJ2-7, the V gene TRBV5-1; 7 positions agree with TRBD2. Germline V gene sequence: CDR1 SGHRS, CDR2 YFSETQ. The V and J ends lost 4 bases and 3 bases, in that order; junction bases with no gene match: 7. This CDR3 is built from 14 residues.

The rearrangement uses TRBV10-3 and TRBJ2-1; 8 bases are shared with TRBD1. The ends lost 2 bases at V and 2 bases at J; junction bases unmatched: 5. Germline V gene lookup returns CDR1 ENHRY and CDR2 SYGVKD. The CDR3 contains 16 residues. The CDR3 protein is CAISEGQGRPYNEQFF. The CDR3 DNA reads TGTGCCATCAGTGAGGGACAGGGTAGACCCTACAATGAGCAGTTCTTC.

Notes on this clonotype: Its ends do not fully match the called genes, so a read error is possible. The DNA for the CDR3 is TGCGCCAGCAGTTGGACGGTAGGGCACTCCTATAATTCACCCCTCCACTTT. Translating gives CASSWTVGHSYNSPLHF. The chain joins TRBV5-6 to TRBJ1-6; D unclear. From germline, CDR1 is SGHDT and CDR2 YYEEEE. This CDR3 has 17 amino acids.

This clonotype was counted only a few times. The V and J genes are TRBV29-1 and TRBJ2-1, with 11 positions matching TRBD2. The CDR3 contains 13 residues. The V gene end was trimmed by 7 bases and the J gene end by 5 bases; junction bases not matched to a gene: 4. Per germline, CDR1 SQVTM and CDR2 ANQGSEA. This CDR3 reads CSGRLAGNNEQFF. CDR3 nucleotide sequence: TGCAGCGGCCGACTAGCGGGGAACAATGAGCAGTTCTTC.

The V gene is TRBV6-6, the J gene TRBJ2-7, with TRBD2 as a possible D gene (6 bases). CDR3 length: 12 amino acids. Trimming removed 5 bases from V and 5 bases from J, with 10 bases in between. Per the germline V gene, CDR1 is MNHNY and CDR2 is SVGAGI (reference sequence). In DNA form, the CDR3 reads TGTGCCAGCAGTCTCGCGGGAAACGAGCAGTACTTC. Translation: CASSLAGNEQYF.

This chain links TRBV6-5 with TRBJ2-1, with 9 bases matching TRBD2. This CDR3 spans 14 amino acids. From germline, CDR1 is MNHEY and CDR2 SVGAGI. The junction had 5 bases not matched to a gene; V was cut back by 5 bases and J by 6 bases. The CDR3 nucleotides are TGTGCCAGCAGTCCGGGACTAGCCGCCAATGAGCAGTTCTTC. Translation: CASSPGLAANEQFF.

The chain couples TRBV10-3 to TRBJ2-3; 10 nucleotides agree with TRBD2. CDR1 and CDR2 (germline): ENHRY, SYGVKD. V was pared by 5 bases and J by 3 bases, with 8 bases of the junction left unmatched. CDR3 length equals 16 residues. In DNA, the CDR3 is TGTGCCATCAGTCGTAATAGCGGGGGGTTTACAGATACGCAGTATTTT. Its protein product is CAISRNSGGFTDTQYF.

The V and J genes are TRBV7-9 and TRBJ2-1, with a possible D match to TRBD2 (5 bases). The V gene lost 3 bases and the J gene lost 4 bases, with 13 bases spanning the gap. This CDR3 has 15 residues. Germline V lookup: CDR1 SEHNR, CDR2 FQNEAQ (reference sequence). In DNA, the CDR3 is TGTGCCAGCAGCTTCCCCGGAACGGGATACAATGAGCAGTTCTTC. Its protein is CASSFPGTGYNEQFF. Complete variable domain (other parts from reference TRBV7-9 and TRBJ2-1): DTGVSQNPRHKITKRGQNVTFRCDPISEHNRLYWYRQTLGQGPEFLTYFQNEAQLEKSRLLSDRFSAERPKGSFSTLEIQRTEQGDSAMYLCASSFPGTGYNEQFFGPGTRLTVL.

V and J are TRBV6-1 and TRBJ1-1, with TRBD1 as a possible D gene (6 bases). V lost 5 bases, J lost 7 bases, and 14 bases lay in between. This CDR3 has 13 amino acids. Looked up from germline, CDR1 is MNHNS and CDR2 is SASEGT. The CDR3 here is CASSLQGGDEAFF. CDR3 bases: TGTGCCAGCAGTCTACAGGGAGGAGATGAAGCTTTCTTT.

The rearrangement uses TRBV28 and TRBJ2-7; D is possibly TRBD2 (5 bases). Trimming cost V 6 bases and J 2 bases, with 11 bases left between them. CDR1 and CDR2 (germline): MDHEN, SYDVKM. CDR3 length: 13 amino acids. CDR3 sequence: CASSPPGTYEQYF. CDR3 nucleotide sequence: TGTGCCAGCAGCCCGCCGGGGACCTACGAGCAGTACTTC. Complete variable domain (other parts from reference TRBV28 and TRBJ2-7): DVKVTQSSRYLVKRTGEKVFLECVQDMDHENMFWYRQDPGLGLRLIYFSYDVKMKEKGDIPEGYSVSREKKERFSLILESASTNQTSMYLCASSPPGTYEQYFGPGTRLTVT.

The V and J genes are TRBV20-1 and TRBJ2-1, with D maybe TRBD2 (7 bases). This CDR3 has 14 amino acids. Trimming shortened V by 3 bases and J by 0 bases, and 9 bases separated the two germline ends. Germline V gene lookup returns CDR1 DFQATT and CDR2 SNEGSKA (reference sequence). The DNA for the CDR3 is TGCAGTGCTAGTAGGGGGGGCTCCTACAATGAGCAGTTCTTC. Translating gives CSASRGGSYNEQFF.

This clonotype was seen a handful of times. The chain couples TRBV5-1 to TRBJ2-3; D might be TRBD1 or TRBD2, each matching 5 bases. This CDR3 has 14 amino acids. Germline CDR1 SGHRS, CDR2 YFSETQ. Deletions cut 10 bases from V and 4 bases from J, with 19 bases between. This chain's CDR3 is CASSVGTAADTQYF. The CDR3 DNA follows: TGCGCCTCCAGCGTAGGGACGGCGGCAGATACGCAGTATTTT. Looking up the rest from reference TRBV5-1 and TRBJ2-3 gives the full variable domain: KAGVTQTPRYLIKTRGQQVTLSCSPISGHRSVSWYQQTPGQGLQFLFEYFSETQRNKGNFPGRFSGRQFSNSRSEMNVSTLELGDSALYLCASSVGTAADTQYFGPGTRLTVL.

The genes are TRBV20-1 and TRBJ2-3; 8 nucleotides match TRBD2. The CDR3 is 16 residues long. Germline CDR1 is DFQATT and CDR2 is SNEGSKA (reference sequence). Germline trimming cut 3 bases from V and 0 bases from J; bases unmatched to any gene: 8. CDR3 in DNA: TGCAGTGCTAGCGGGAGGGCCCTCGATAGCACAGATACGCAGTATTTT. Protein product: CSASGRALDSTDTQYF.

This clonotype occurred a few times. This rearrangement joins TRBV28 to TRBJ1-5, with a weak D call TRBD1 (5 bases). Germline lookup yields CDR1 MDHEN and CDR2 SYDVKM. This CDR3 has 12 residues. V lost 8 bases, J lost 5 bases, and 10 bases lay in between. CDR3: CASEGRDQPQHF. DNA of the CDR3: TGTGCCAGCGAGGGGAGGGATCAGCCCCAGCATTTT.

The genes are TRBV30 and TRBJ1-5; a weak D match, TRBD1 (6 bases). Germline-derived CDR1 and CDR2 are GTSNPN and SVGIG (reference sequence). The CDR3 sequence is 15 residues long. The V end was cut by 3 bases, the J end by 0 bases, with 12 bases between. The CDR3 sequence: CAWSPGGPSNQPQHF. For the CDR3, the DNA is TGTGCCTGGAGCCCGGGGGGGCCTAGCAATCAGCCCCAGCATTTT. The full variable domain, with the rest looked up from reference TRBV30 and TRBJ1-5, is SQTIHQWPATLVQPVGSPLSLECTVEGTSNPNLYWYRQAAGRGLQLLFYSVGIGQISSEVPQNLSASRPQDRQFILSSKKLLLSDSGFYLCAWSPGGPSNQPQHFGDGTRLSIL.

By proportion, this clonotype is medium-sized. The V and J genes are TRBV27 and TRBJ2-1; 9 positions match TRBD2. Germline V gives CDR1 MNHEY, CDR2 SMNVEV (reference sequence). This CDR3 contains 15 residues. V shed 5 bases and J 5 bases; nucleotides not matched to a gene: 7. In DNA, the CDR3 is TGTGCCAGCAGTCGAGCGGGGGGCCGAGACAATGAGCAGTTCTTC. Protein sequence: CASSRAGGRDNEQFF.

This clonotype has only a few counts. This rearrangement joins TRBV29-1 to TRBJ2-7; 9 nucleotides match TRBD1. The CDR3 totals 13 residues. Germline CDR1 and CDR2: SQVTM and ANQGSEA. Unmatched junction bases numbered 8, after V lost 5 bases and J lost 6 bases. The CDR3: CSVLTGGRGEQYF. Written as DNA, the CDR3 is TGCAGCGTTCTGACAGGGGGACGGGGCGAGCAGTACTTC.

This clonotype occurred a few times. CDR3 in amino acids: CASTSGRPGISYEQYF. CDR3 coding DNA: TGTGCCAGCACCTCCGGCCGACCAGGCATATCTTACGAGCAGTACTTC. The V and J genes are TRBV6-6 and TRBJ2-7; D not certain. Trimming pared 7 bases from V and 4 bases from J, leaving 23 bases between. The V gene's germline CDR1 is MNHNY and CDR2 SVGAGI (reference sequence). The CDR3 spans 16 residues.

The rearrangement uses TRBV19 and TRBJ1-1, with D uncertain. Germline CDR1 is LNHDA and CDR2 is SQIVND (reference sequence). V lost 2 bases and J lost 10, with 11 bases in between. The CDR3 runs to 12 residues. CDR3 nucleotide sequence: TGTGCCAGTAGTATACAAACGGCGAGAGCTTTCTTT. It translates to CASSIQTARAFF.